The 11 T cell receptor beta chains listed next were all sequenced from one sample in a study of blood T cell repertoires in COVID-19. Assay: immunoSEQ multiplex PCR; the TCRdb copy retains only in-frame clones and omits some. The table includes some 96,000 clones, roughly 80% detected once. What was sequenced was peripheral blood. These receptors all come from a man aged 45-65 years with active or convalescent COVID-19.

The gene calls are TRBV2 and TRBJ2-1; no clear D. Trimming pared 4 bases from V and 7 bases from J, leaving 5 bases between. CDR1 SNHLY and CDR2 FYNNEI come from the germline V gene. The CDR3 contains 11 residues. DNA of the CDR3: TGTGCCAGCAGTGTCAAAAATGAGCAGTTCTTC. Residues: CASSVKNEQFF. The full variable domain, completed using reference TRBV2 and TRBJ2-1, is EPEVTQTPSHQVTQMGQEVILRCVPISNHLYFYWYRQILGQKVEFLVSFYNNEISEKSEIFDDQFSVERPDGSNFTLKIRSTKLEDSAMYFCASSVKNEQFFGPGTRLTVL.

CDR3 residues: CASSVTVGYGYTF. The CDR3 nucleotides read TGTGCCAGTAGTGTCACAGTCGGCTATGGCTACACCTTC. This chain uses TRBV19 with TRBJ1-2; the D is unclear. The CDR3 spans 13 residues. Germline V gene data show CDR1 as LNHDA and CDR2 as SQIVND (reference sequence). The germline V and J ends were trimmed by 5 bases and 4 bases, with 11 bases remaining between them. Based on the CDR3 plus reference TRBV19 and TRBJ1-2, the full variable domain is DGGITQSPKYLFRKEGQNVTLSCEQNLNHDAMYWYRQDPGQGLRLIYYSQIVNDFQKGDIAEGYSVSREKKESFPLTVTSAQKNPTAFYLCASSVTVGYGYTFGSGTRLTVV.

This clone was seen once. This CDR3 reads CASSSVGRRDTGELFF. The CDR3, as DNA: TGTGCCAGCAGCTCCGTCGGGAGACGGGACACCGGGGAGCTGTTTTTT. This chain connects TRBV7-2 to TRBJ2-2; D perhaps matches TRBD2 (6 bases). Trimming stripped 4 bases from V and 3 bases from J, with 15 bases between. The CDR3 extends over 16 amino acids. From germline, CDR1 is SGHTA and CDR2 FQGNSA. The complete variable domain, with remaining parts taken from reference TRBV7-2 and TRBJ2-2, reads GAGVSQSPSNKVTEKGKDVELRCDPISGHTALYWYRQSLGQGLEFLIYFQGNSAPDKSGLPSDRFSAERTGGSVSTLTIQRTQQEDSAVYLCASSSVGRRDTGELFFGEGSRLTVL.

The CDR3 region has the DNA TGCAGTGCTAGTGTCACGGGAACCTACGAGCAGTACTTC. It yields the protein CSASVTGTYEQYF. The chain carries TRBV20-1 and TRBJ2-7; the D gene is possibly TRBD2 (5 bases). Trimming cost V 3 bases and J 2 bases, with 11 bases left between them. The CDR3 covers 13 residues. The germline CDR1 and CDR2 sequences are DFQATT and SNEGSKA (reference sequence).

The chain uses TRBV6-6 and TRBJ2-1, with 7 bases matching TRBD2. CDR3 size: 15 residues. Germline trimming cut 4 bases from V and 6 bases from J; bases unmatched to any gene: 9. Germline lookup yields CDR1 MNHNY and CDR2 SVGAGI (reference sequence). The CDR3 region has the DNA TGTGCCAGCAGTTCGGGGGGACTGCCCAGCAATGAGCAGTTCTTC. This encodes CASSSGGLPSNEQFF.

The CDR3 DNA sequence: TGTGCCAGCAGGGGACTGGGCCCGGCCGGGGAGCTGTTTTTT. It specifies CASRGLGPAGELFF. The V and J genes are TRBV6-5 and TRBJ2-2; a weak D match, TRBD2 (6 bases). V shed 6 bases and J shed 6 bases, with 14 bases lying between them. The CDR3 is 14 amino acids. Germline assignment: CDR1 MNHEY and CDR2 SVGAGI.

The CDR3 is CASSIQGVGEKLFF. Written as DNA, the CDR3 is TGTGCCAGTAGTATACAGGGGGTTGGTGAAAAACTGTTTTTT. The genes are TRBV19 and TRBJ1-4, with 7 bases aligning to TRBD1. This CDR3 has 14 residues. CDR1 and CDR2 (germline): LNHDA, SQIVND (reference sequence). V was pared by 2 bases and J by 7 bases, with 4 bases of the junction left unmatched.

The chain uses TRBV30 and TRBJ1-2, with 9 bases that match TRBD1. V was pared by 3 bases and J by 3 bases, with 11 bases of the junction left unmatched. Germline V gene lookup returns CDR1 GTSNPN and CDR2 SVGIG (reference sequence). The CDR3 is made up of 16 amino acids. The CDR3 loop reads CAWSRDRAYFDYGYTF. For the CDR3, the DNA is TGTGCCTGGAGCCGGGACAGGGCGTACTTTGACTATGGCTACACCTTC. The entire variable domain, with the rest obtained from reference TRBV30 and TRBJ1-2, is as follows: SQTIHQWPATLVQPVGSPLSLECTVEGTSNPNLYWYRQAAGRGLQLLFYSVGIGQISSEVPQNLSASRPQDRQFILSSKKLLLSDSGFYLCAWSRDRAYFDYGYTFGSGTRLTVV.

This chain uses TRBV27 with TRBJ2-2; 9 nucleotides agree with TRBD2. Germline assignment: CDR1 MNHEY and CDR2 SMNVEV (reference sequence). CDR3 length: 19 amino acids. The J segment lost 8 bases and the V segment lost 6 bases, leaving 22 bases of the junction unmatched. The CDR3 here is CASSLGQETSGSKTGELFF. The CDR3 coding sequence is TGTGCCAGCAGCCTTGGACAGGAGACTAGCGGATCGAAAACGGGGGAGCTGTTTTTT.

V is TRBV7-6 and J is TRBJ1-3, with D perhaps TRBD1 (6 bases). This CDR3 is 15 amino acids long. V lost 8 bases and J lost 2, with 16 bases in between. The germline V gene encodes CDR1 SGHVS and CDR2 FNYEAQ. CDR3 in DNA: TGTGCCAGCGGGACAACCTATAGGACTGGAAACACCATATATTTT. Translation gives CASGTTYRTGNTIYF.

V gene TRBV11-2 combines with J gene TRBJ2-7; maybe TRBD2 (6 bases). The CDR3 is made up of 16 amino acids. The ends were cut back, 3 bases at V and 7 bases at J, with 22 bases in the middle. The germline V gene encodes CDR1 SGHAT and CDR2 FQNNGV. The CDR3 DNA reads TGTGCCAGCAGCTTCGGAAGCGGGCAGGGCGGGTCTGAGCAGTACTTC. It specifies CASSFGSGQGGSEQYF.